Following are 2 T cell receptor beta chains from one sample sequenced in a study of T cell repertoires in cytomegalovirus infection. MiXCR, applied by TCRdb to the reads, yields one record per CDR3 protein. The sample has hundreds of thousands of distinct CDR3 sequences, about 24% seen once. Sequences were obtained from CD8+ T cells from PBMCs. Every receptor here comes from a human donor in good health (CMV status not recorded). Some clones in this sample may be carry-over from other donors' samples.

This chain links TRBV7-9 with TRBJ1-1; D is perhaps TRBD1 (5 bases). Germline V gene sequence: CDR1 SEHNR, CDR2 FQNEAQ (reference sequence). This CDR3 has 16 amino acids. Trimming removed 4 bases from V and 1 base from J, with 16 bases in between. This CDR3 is CASSSTGTGSNTEAFF. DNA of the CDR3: TGTGCCAGCAGCTCGACGGGAACAGGTTCGAACACTGAAGCTTTCTTT.

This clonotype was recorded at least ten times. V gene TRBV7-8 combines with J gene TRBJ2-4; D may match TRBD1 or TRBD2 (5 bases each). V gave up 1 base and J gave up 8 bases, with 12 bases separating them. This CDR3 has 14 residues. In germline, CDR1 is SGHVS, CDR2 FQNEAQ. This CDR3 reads CASSLEGRGDIQYF. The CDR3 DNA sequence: TGTGCCAGCAGCTTAGAAGGGAGAGGGGACATTCAGTACTTC.